Listed below are T cell receptor beta chains from one sample, sequenced in a study of blood T cells in healthy people across ages. Via MiXCR, TCRdb re-called the 5' RACE reads, giving one row per CDR3 protein. The data contain about 1.8 million distinct CDR3 sequences, around 50% of them singletons. Sample: blood. These receptor sequences come from a woman aged 40 to 50 in good health. The CDR3 runs from the conserved cysteine through the conserved F or W. A D gene is named only where the DNA matches it firmly. Clone size is not always given. Where it is, it says once, few, many or a class for expanded clones.

>few|TRBJ2-3|TRBD1|TRBV11-2
TGTGCCAGCAGCTTAGAGGGGACAGGGGTCACAGATACGCAGTATTTT
CASSLEGTGVTDTQYF
>few|TRBJ1-2|-|TRBV29-1
TGCAGCGTGTGGGGAGACTATGGCTACACCTTC
CSVWGDYGYTF
>few|TRBJ2-7|-|TRBV12-3/TRBV12-4
TGTGCCAGCAGTTTAACAGGTTCCGGGAGTGAGCAGTACTTC
CASSLTGSGSEQYF
>once|TRBJ2-1|-|TRBV7-9
TGTGCCAGCAGCTCATGGGACTCTTCCTACAATGAGCAGTTCTTC
CASSSWDSSYNEQFF
>-|TRBJ1-1|-|TRBV18
TGTGCCAGCTCATCCGCGGGGAACACTGAAGCTTTCTTT
CASSSAGNTEAFF
>-|TRBJ2-7|-|TRBV5-1
TGCGCCAGCAGCTTGGACGGTGGATGGAGCGAGCAGTACTTC
CASSLDGGWSEQYF
>-|TRBJ2-7|TRBD1|TRBV7-9
TGTGCCAGCAGTTGGGACAGTCGGGGCGAGCAGTACTTC
CASSWDSRGEQYF
>-|TRBJ1-2|-|TRBV7-3
TGTGCCAGCAGTACGGGTCTCCAGGGTAACTATGGCTACACCTTC
CASSTGLQGNYGYTF
>-|TRBJ2-1|-|TRBV6-5
TGTGCCAGCAGCCACCGACGGTACAATGAGCAGTTCTTC
CASSHRRYNEQFF
>-|TRBJ1-2|TRBD1|TRBV5-1
TGCGCCAGCAGCGACCGGGACAGGGGCGACTATGGCTACACCTTC
CASSDRDRGDYGYTF
>-|TRBJ2-4|-|TRBV6-5
TGTGCCAGCAGTCGCTTGGGTGATGCCAAAAACATTCAGTACTTC
CASSRLGDAKNIQYF
>-|TRBJ2-1|-|TRBV10-1
TGCGCCAGCAGAAAAGACAGGAAATTTTTCGATGAGCAGTTCTTC
CASRKDRKFFDEQFF
>-|TRBJ2-1|-|TRBV5-8
TGTGCCAGCAGCGCGGACGGGGACTCCTACAATGAGCAGTTCTTC
CASSADGDSYNEQFF
>-|TRBJ2-5|TRBD1|TRBV7-2
TGTGCCAGCAGCCCCAGGGGGAGTTGGGAGACCCAGTACTTC
CASSPRGSWETQYF
>-|TRBJ2-5|-|TRBV20-1
TGCAGTGCTAGGAAAGATGAAGAGACCCAGTACTTC
CSARKDEETQYF
>-|TRBJ1-2|-|TRBV6-2/TRBV6-3
TGTGCCAGCAGTTTGCAGGGGATTGGATATGGCTACACCTTC
CASSLQGIGYGYTF
>-|TRBJ2-1|TRBD2|TRBV20-1
TGCAGTGCTAGTCGGAAAGCGGGGGCGACCTACAATGAGCAGTTCTTC
CSASRKAGATYNEQFF
>-|TRBJ2-3|-|TRBV20-1
TGCAGTGCTAGCGCGCAGTATTTT
CSASAQYF
>-|TRBJ2-5|TRBD2|TRBV4-2
TGTGCCAGCAGCCTATCGCGGGGGGGGCTTCAAGTCTACCAAGAGACCCAGTACTTC
CASSLSRGGLQVYQETQYF
>-|TRBJ1-2|-|TRBV4-3
TGCGCCAGCAGCCAAGATTTATGGTATCGCAGCCATGGCTACACCTTC
CASSQDLWYRSHGYTF
>-|TRBJ2-7|TRBD1|TRBV29-1
TGCAGCGTTGCAGGCCGAGTTCCGGGACAGGGACCACTTTTGAGCTCCTACGAGCAGTACTTC
CSVAGRVPGQGPLLSSYEQYF
>once|TRBJ2-1|-|TRBV28
TGTGCCAGCAGCCCGAGGGGGGGAAGTTTAGAGCAGTTCTTC
CASSPRGGSLEQFF
>few|TRBJ1-1|TRBD1|TRBV6-2/TRBV6-3
TGTGCCAGCAGTTACTCCCGGGACAGCATGAACACTGAAGCTTTCTTT
CASSYSRDSMNTEAFF
>-|TRBJ1-1|TRBD1|TRBV27
TGTGCCAGCAGTTTATCAAGGGGGACAGGGGGCTGGAACACTGAAGCTTTCTTT
CASSLSRGTGGWNTEAFF
>-|TRBJ1-2|-|TRBV3-1
TGTGCCAGCAGCCGGACGGGAGGTAGGGATGGCTACACCTTC
CASSRTGGRDGYTF
>-|TRBJ2-7|TRBD2|TRBV27
TGTGCCAGCAGTTTTGGGCAGGGAGGGGACGAGCAGTACTTC
CASSFGQGGDEQYF
>-|TRBJ1-5|-|TRBV29-1
TGCAGCGTTGTTCCGGCAGGACTGGGTAATAGCAATCAGCCCCAGCATTTT
CSVVPAGLGNSNQPQHF
>-|TRBJ2-7|-|TRBV5-6
TGTGCCAGCAGCTTGGCCGGGGGCCTCGAATGGGGCGAGCAGTACTTC
CASSLAGGLEWGEQYF
>-|TRBJ1-5|-|TRBV4-2
TGTGCCAGCAGCCAAGACGGGGACTATAATCAGCCCCAGCATTTT
CASSQDGDYNQPQHF
>-|TRBJ2-5|-|TRBV7-2
TGTGCCAGCGGAAAAACCCGGGCCCTCCAAGAGACCCAGTACTTC
CASGKTRALQETQYF
>-|TRBJ2-7|-|TRBV12-3/TRBV12-4
TGTGCCAGCAGTGGGTTGAGAGGCTACGAGCAGTACTTC
CASSGLRGYEQYF
>-|TRBJ1-2|-|TRBV12-3/TRBV12-4
TGTGCCAGCAGTTACAGCAACCTTAACTATGGCTACACCTTC
CASSYSNLNYGYTF
>-|TRBJ1-2|-|TRBV5-1
TGCGCCAGCAGCTATAAGGGTCCCTCACCCTATGGCTACACCTTC
CASSYKGPSPYGYTF
>-|TRBJ2-1|TRBD2|TRBV19
TGTGCCAGTAGTCCCCCCGGGACTAGCCGTCCTGAGCAGTTCTTC
CASSPPGTSRPEQFF
>-|TRBJ2-7|TRBD1|TRBV27
TGTGCCAGCAGTTGGGGGACAGCCTCCGACGAGCAGTACTTC
CASSWGTASDEQYF
>-|TRBJ1-2|TRBD1|TRBV29-1
TGCAGCGTATGGACAGGGGGCTTCTATGGCTACACCTTC
CSVWTGGFYGYTF
>-|TRBJ2-1|-|TRBV20-1
TGCAGTGCTATGAGGGGGGGCTACAATGAGCAGTTCTTC
CSAMRGGYNEQFF
>-|TRBJ2-7|-|TRBV5-1
TGCGCCAGCAGCTTGGGGGGCCCCGCCCACGAGCAGTACTTC
CASSLGGPAHEQYF
>-|TRBJ2-1|TRBD1|TRBV5-1
TGCGCCAGCAGCTTGGTACAGGGGGTAGTCAATGAGCAGTTCTTC
CASSLVQGVVNEQFF
>-|TRBJ2-3|-|TRBV15
TGTGCCACCAGCAACCGAGCGGAATTGGGAGATACGCAGTATTTT
CATSNRAELGDTQYF
>few|TRBJ2-7|TRBD1|TRBV4-3
TGCGCCAGCAGCCAAGGGGGGACAGGGCTCTCCGAGCAGTACTTC
CASSQGGTGLSEQYF
>many|TRBJ2-5|-|TRBV5-6
TGTGCCAGCAGCTTGCCGTATGGTCAAGAGACCCAGTACTTC
CASSLPYGQETQYF
>-|TRBJ2-5|-|TRBV28
TGTGCCAGCACCCAAGGTGGACCCCAACAAGAGACCCAGTACTTC
CASTQGGPQQETQYF
>once|TRBJ2-5|TRBD1|TRBV7-3
TGTGCCAGCAGCTACGGGACAGACTACCAAGAGACCCAGTACTTC
CASSYGTDYQETQYF
>-|TRBJ1-5|TRBD1|TRBV6-5
TGTGCTAGCAGTTTTGACCCTAGACAGGGCCAGAATAGCAATCAGCCCCAGCATTTT
CASSFDPRQGQNSNQPQHF
>-|TRBJ2-1|-|TRBV7-9
TGTGCCAGCAGCTTAGTTCCCAGTGGGGTTTCCTACAATGAGCAGTTCTTC
CASSLVPSGVSYNEQFF
>-|TRBJ2-1|TRBD2|TRBV10-3
TGTGCCATCAGTCAACCGACCCTAGCGGACTCCTACAATGAGCAGTTCTTC
CAISQPTLADSYNEQFF
>-|TRBJ2-1|TRBD1|TRBV5-6
TGTGCCAGCAGGGACGGGACAGGTTTCAATGAGCAGTTCTTC
CASRDGTGFNEQFF
>-|TRBJ1-1|TRBD1|TRBV13
TGTGCCAGCAGCTGGGGACAGGGGGCGAACACTGAAGCTTTCTTT
CASSWGQGANTEAFF
>-|TRBJ2-5|-|TRBV5-1
TGCGCCAGCGGTGCACCTGAACAAGATACCCAGTACTTC
CASGAPEQDTQYF
>-|TRBJ2-1|-|TRBV5-1
TGTGCCAGCAGCCTTAACCAAGAGACCCAGTTCTTC
CASSLNQETQFF
>-|TRBJ2-3|TRBD2|TRBV20-1
TGCAGTGCTGGGACTAGCGGGGGGGCGGATACGCAGTATTTT
CSAGTSGGADTQYF